One sample yielded the 21 T cell receptor beta chains listed below, sequenced in a study of T cell responses to AZD1222 COVID-19 vaccine. Measured with immunoSEQ multiplex PCR; TCRdb has only the in-frame clones, and not every one. The table lists about 120,000 clones, about 91% of them singletons. Sequencing was performed on peripheral blood, taken on day 0 of AZD1222 vaccination. These TCRs come from an adult in good health.

The chain recombines TRBV10-2 with TRBJ1-1, with D perhaps matching TRBD1 (5 bases). The CDR3 spans 15 residues. V was pared by 6 bases and J by 1 base, with 15 bases between. Germline V gives CDR1 WSHSY, CDR2 SAAADI. The CDR3 DNA sequence: TGCGCCAGCAGATCAGGGATTCTTGGGAACACTGAAGCTTTCTTT. It is translated as CASRSGILGNTEAFF.

The chain carries TRBV18 and TRBJ1-1; no reliable D call. The CDR3 covers 15 residues. The germline V gene encodes CDR1 KGHSH and CDR2 LQKENI. Trimming removed 0 bases from V and 5 bases from J, with 13 bases in between. CDR3 in amino acids: CASSPPGRLGTEAFF. The CDR3 region has the DNA TGTGCCAGCTCACCACCGGGGAGGCTGGGGACTGAAGCTTTCTTT.

The chain recombines TRBV6-5 with TRBJ1-2; 7 bases are a match to TRBD1. The CDR3 has 14 amino acids. The V gene end was trimmed by 6 bases and the J gene end by 4 bases; junction bases not matched to a gene: 8. Germline CDR1 and CDR2: MNHEY and SVGAGI. The CDR3, as DNA: TGTGCCAGCAGAGTTCCCGGGACAGTCTATGGCTACACCTTC. This translates into CASRVPGTVYGYTF.

The J gene is TRBJ2-1, the V gene TRBV11-3; 7 bases are shared with TRBD1. Germline V gene sequence: CDR1 SGHNT, CDR2 YENEEA. There are 16 residues in the CDR3. V gave up 5 bases and J gave up 5 bases; unmatched junction bases: 12. The CDR3 is CASSRGGQGVHNEQFF. DNA of the CDR3: TGTGCCAGCAGCCGCGGCGGGCAGGGGGTCCACAATGAGCAGTTCTTC.

The chain couples TRBV19 to TRBJ2-1; D is ambiguous. Germline CDR1 LNHDA, CDR2 SQIVND (reference sequence). The length of the CDR3 is 13 residues. The germline V and J ends were trimmed by 0 bases and 11 bases, with 11 bases remaining between them. CDR3 sequence: CASSIEGWQKQFF. In DNA form, the CDR3 reads TGTGCCAGTAGTATAGAAGGCTGGCAGAAGCAGTTCTTC.

The genes are TRBV24-1 and TRBJ2-2; D is undetermined. Per the germline V gene, CDR1 is KGHDR and CDR2 is SFDVKD. The CDR3 has 14 residues. V was pared by 4 bases and J by 1 base, with 6 bases between. CDR3 in DNA: TGTGCCACCAGTGACCCAGGGAACACCGGGGAGCTGTTTTTT. It is translated as CATSDPGNTGELFF.

The chain links TRBV27 to TRBJ1-5, with 7 bases lining up with TRBD1. Unmatched junction bases numbered 5, after V lost 5 bases and J lost 4 bases. Per germline, CDR1 MNHEY and CDR2 SMNVEV (reference sequence). CDR3 length: 14 amino acids. This CDR3 is CASSLQGWNQPQHF. CDR3 in DNA: TGTGCCAGCAGTCTACAGGGGTGGAATCAGCCCCAGCATTTT.

Of note for this clone: A read error may produce the germline difference seen at one junction end. V is TRBV6-2 or TRBV6-3 and J is TRBJ2-1, with D possibly being TRBD2 (6 bases). Germline values: CDR1 MNHEY, CDR2 SVGEGT. This CDR3 is 15 amino acids long. The CDR3 region is CVSSPGESSYNEQFF. Here the CDR3 DNA reads TGTGTCAGCAGTCCGGGGGAAAGCTCCTACAATGAGCAGTTCTTC.

This chain joins TRBV2 and TRBJ1-5; D remains unclear. V was trimmed by 8 bases and J by 6 bases, leaving 14 bases between them. The germline V gene encodes CDR1 SNHLY and CDR2 FYNNEI. The CDR3 has 13 amino acids. This CDR3 is CASSRRGSQPQHF. As DNA, the CDR3 is TGTGCCAGCTCGCGGCGTGGGAGTCAGCCCCAGCATTTT.

This chain's CDR3 is CASSGWGPGTEAFF. The CDR3 DNA reads TGTGCCAGCAGTGGTTGGGGTCCAGGGACTGAAGCTTTCTTT. The chain employs TRBV2 and TRBJ1-1; perhaps TRBD1 as D (5 bases). Germline loops: CDR1 SNHLY, CDR2 FYNNEI. Between the trimmed V and J ends, which lost 4 bases and 5 bases, there was a span of 14 bases. The CDR3 has 14 amino acids.

This chain connects TRBV25-1 to TRBJ1-4; no firm D call. This CDR3 is built from 13 residues. Trimming left V 5 bases short and J 4 bases short, with 8 bases between. CDR1 and CDR2 from the germline V gene are MGHDK and SYGVNS. CDR3 bases: TGTGCCAGCAGTCGTCAGTATAATGAAAAACTGTTTTTT. This translates into CASSRQYNEKLFF.

The rearrangement links TRBV3-1 (or the pseudogene TRBV3-2) to TRBJ2-1; tentative D call: TRBD2 (5 bases). V was shortened by 0 bases and J by 4 bases, with 16 bases between the two germline ends. This CDR3 spans 17 amino acids. Germline values: CDR1 LGHDT, CDR2 YNNKEL (reference sequence). The CDR3 loop is CASSQDPHSTGYNEQFF. CDR3 nucleotides: TGTGCCAGCAGCCAAGACCCCCATAGCACGGGGTACAATGAGCAGTTCTTC.

This chain joins TRBV30 and TRBJ1-2; D is uncertain. The CDR3 extends over 14 amino acids. Between the trimmed V and J ends, which lost 1 base and 1 base, there was a span of 10 bases. Germline V gives CDR1 GTSNPN, CDR2 SVGIG (reference sequence). The CDR3 coding sequence is TGTGCCTGGAGTGCGGGATCGGGTAACTATGGCTACACCTTC. This translates into CAWSAGSGNYGYTF.

The CDR3 region is CSVAALNTEAFF. CDR3 bases: TGCAGCGTTGCTGCATTGAACACTGAAGCTTTCTTT. The chain joins TRBV29-1 to TRBJ1-1, with unresolved D. The CDR3 is 12 residues long. Germline assignment: CDR1 SQVTM and CDR2 ANQGSEA. V lost 4 bases, J lost 0 bases, and 6 bases lay in between.

This chain joins TRBV10-3 and TRBJ2-5; possibly TRBD1 for D (6 bases). Trimming removed 3 bases at V and 2 bases at J, with 13 bases between. The germline gives CDR1 ENHRY, CDR2 SYGVKD. The CDR3 extends over 15 amino acids. CDR3 nucleotides: TGTGCCATCAGTGATCAGAGGACAGCTCAAGAGACCCAGTACTTC. Translation: CAISDQRTAQETQYF.

The J gene is TRBJ1-3, the V gene TRBV6-5, with a possible D match to TRBD1 (5 bases). Deletions cut 7 bases from V and 0 bases from J, with 13 bases between. The CDR3 contains 15 residues. Germline values: CDR1 MNHEY, CDR2 SVGAGI. As DNA, the CDR3 is TGTGCCAGCATTCCCCTTCAGGGCTCTGGAAACACCATATATTTT. This codes for CASIPLQGSGNTIYF.

The chain combines TRBV2 with TRBJ1-1, with 8 bases identical to TRBD1. Germline CDR1 SNHLY, CDR2 FYNNEI. CDR3 length: 15 amino acids. J gave up 1 base and V 5 bases, and 6 bases lay outside the gene matches. The CDR3 here is CASSPGGTGNTEAFF. CDR3 DNA: TGTGCCAGCAGTCCAGGGGGGACAGGGAACACTGAAGCTTTCTTT. The full variable domain, in which reference TRBV2 and TRBJ1-1 provide the parts outside the CDR3, is EPEVTQTPSHQVTQMGQEVILRCVPISNHLYFYWYRQILGQKVEFLVSFYNNEISEKSEIFDDQFSVERPDGSNFTLKIRSTKLEDSAMYFCASSPGGTGNTEAFFGQGTRLTVV.

The V call is TRBV6-5, the J call TRBJ1-5, with D uncertain. CDR3 length: 15 residues. V was shortened by 4 bases and J by 0 bases, with 10 bases between the two germline ends. Germline CDR1 reads MNHEY; CDR2 reads SVGAGI. CDR3 coding DNA: TGTGCCAGCAGTTTGGACGGGTATAGCAATCAGCCCCAGCATTTT. Its translation is CASSLDGYSNQPQHF.

The V call is TRBV7-2, the J call TRBJ1-2, with a tentative D call TRBD1 (5 bases). V was shortened by 3 bases and J by 7 bases, with 18 bases between the two germline ends. CDR3 length equals 15 residues. Germline V gene sequence: CDR1 SGHTA, CDR2 FQGNSA. The CDR3 DNA sequence: TGTGCCAGCAGCTTCCCTGGAGAGGAGGGACTTGGCTACACCTTC. Amino acids: CASSFPGEEGLGYTF.

The CDR3 sequence is CASSLDMSGGNEQFF. The CDR3 nucleotides read TGTGCCAGCAGCTTAGATATGTCAGGGGGCAATGAGCAGTTCTTC. The chain links TRBV7-9 to TRBJ2-1, with 7 bases that match TRBD1. The CDR3 totals 15 residues. The germline gives CDR1 SEHNR, CDR2 FQNEAQ (reference sequence). The trim removed 1 base at V and 6 bases at J, leaving 6 bases unmatched.

The CDR3 sequence is CARNGYTF. The CDR3 DNA follows: TGCGCCAGAAATGGCTACACCTTC. This chain joins TRBV23-1 and TRBJ1-2; D is unclear. TRBV23-1 is given ORF status, its function remaining uncertain. The CDR3 consists of 8 residues. Trimming cost V 9 bases and J 6 bases, with 2 bases left between them.